This T cell receptor beta chain was retrieved from a study of technical replicates of blood from a few donors. V lost 2 bases and J 2 bases, leaving 13 bases between the germline ends. This CDR3 is built from 14 residues. The germline CDR1 and CDR2 sequences are GTSNPN and SVGIG (reference sequence). Here immunoSEQ multiplex PCR was the method, and the copy in TCRdb shows in-frame clones only, minus some. The sample has 70,000 or so clones, over 75% seen once. This clone was seen a single time. The TCR comes from a human donor in good health. Some clones in this sample may be carry-over from other donors' samples. Sequenced sample: PBMCs. The V and J genes are TRBV30 and TRBJ2-7; a possible D gene is TRBD1 (6 bases). CDR3 sequence (DNA): TGTGCCTGGAGTCGAACAGGGAAAACCTACGAGCAGTACTTC. It yields the protein CAWSRTGKTYEQYF.